What follows is one TCR beta chain and its context. The target antigen is unknown. The CDR3 has 11 amino acids. From germline, CDR1 is SEHNR and CDR2 FQNEAQ (reference sequence). V was shortened by 4 bases and J by 5 bases, with 3 bases between the two germline ends. Sample treatment: oral pan-JAK inhibitor, 5-10 mg twice daily. These data originate in a study of CD8+ T cells in alopecia areata. Broader study findings: Scalp clonality dropped significantly under tofacitinib, as did expanded CD8+ top-100 clones. In patients, TCRs were shared less clearly than in mice, and HLA may possibly be involved.

Sequencing used cDNA as its template, made by extracting RNA and reverse transcribing it. Clones were sequenced by immunoSEQ multiplex PCR, and TCRdb holds only the in-frame ones, with some missing. This table has about 170,000 clones, 58% appearing once. The chain joins TRBV7-9 to TRBJ2-1; D uncertain. This material consisted of CD4+ T cells sorted from blood, taken at approximately week 56, from a patient treated with tofacitinib. The clonotype comes from a human donor with alopecia areata. The CDR3 DNA follows: TGTGCCAGCAGCTGGAACAATGAGCAGTTCTTC. It encodes CASSWNNEQFF.